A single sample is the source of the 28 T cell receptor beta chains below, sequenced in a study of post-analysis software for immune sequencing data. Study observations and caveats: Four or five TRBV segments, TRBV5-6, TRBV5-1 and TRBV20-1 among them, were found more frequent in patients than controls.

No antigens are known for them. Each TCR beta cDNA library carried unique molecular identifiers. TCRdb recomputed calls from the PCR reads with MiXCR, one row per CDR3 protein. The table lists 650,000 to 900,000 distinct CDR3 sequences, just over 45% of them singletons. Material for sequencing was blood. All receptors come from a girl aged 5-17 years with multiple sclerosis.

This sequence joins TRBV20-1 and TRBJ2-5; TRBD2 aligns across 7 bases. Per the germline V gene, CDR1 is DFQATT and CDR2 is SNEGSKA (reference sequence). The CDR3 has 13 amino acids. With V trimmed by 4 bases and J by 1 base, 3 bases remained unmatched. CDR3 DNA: TGCAGTGCTAAGCGGGACCCCCAAGAGACCCAGTACTTC. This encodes CSAKRDPQETQYF.

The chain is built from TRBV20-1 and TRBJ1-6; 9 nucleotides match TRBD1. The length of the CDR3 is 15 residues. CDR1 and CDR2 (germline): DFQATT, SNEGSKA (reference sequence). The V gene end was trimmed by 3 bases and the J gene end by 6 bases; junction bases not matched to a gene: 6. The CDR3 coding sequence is TGCAGTGCTAGCTCGCTGACAGGGGGTAATTCACCCCTCCACTTT. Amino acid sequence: CSASSLTGGNSPLHF.

Written as DNA, the CDR3 is TGTGCCAGCAGGGGTAGCCCCAACGAGCAGTACTTC. It is translated as CASRGSPNEQYF. The rearrangement joins TRBV2 to TRBJ2-7; D ambiguous. The CDR3 length is 12 residues. Looked up from germline, CDR1 is SNHLY and CDR2 is FYNNEI. V gave up 6 bases and J gave up 5 bases, with 11 bases separating them.

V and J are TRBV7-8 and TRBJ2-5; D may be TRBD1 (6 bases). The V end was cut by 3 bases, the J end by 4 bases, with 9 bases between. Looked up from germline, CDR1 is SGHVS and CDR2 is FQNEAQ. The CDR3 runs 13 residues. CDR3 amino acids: CASSFTGRETQYF. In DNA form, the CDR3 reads TGTGCCAGCAGCTTTACAGGGCGAGAGACCCAGTACTTC.

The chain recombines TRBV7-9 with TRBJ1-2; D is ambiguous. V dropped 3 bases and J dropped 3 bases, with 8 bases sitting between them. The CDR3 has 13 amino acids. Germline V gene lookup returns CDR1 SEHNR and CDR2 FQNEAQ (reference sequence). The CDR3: CASSFKGDYGYTF. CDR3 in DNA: TGTGCCAGCAGCTTTAAGGGAGACTATGGCTACACCTTC.

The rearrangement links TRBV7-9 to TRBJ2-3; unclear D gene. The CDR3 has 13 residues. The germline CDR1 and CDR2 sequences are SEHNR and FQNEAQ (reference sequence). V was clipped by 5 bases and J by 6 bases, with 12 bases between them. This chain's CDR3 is CASSPSPFDTQYF. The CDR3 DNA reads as TGTGCCAGCAGCCCTTCCCCATTCGATACGCAGTATTTT.

The DNA of the CDR3 is TGTGCCAGCAGTTTCCTATCCACCCAAACCCCCTCACCCCTCCACTTT. Its protein product is CASSFLSTQTPSPLHF. The rearrangement links TRBV27 to TRBJ1-6; no firm D call. Germline loops: CDR1 MNHEY, CDR2 SMNVEV (reference sequence). The CDR3 runs to 16 residues. The ends were cut back, 3 bases at V and 10 bases at J, with 19 bases in the middle.

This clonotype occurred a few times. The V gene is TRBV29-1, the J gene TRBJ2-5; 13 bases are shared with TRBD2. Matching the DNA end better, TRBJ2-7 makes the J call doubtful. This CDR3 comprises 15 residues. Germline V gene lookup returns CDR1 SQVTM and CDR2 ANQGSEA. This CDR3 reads CSVHLTGLAGAEQYF. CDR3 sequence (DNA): TGCAGCGTTCACCTGACCGGACTAGCGGGAGCCGAGCAGTACTTC.

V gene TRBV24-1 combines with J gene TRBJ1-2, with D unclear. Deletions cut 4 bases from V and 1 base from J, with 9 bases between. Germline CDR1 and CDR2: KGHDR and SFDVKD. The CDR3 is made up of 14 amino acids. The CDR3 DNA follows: TGTGCCACCAGTGAGAGCGGAGATAACTATGGCTACACCTTC. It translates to CATSESGDNYGYTF.

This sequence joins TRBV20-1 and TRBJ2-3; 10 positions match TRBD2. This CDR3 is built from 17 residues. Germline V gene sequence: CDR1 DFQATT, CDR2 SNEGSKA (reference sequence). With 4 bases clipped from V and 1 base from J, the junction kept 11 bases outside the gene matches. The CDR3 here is CSATGLAAPARTDTQYF. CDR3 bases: TGCAGTGCTACAGGACTAGCGGCCCCTGCACGCACAGATACGCAGTATTTT.

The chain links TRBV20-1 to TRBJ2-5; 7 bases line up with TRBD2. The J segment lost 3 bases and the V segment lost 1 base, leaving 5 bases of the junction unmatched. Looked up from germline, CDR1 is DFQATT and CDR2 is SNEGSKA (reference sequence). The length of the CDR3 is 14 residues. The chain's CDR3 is CSARVLLAEETQYF. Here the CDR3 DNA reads TGCAGTGCTAGAGTTCTCCTAGCGGAAGAGACCCAGTACTTC.

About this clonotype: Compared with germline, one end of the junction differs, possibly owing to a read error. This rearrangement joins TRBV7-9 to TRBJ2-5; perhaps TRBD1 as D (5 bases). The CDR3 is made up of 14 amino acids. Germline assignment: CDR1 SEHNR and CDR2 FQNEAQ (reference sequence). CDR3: CASSNLDSQETQYF. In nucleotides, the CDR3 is TGTGCTAGCAGCAACCTTGACAGCCAAGAGACCCAGTACTTC.

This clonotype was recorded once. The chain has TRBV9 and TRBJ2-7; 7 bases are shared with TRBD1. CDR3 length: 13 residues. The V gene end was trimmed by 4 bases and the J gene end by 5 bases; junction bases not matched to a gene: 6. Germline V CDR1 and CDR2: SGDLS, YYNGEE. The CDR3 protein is CASSPGTVNEQYF. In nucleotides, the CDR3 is TGTGCCAGCAGCCCTGGGACAGTCAACGAGCAGTACTTC.

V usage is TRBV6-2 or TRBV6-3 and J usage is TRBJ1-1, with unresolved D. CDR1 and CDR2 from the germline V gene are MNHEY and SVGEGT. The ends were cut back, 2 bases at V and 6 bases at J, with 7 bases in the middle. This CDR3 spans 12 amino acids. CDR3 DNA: TGTGCCAGCAGTTACCGAGGTGCTGAAGCTTTCTTT. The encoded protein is CASSYRGAEAFF.

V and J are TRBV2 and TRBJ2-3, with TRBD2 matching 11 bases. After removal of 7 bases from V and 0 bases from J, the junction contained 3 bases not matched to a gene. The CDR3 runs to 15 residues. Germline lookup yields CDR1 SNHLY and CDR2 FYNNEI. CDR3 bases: TGTGCCAGCAAGGGACTAGCGGTTAGCACAGATACGCAGTATTTT. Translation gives CASKGLAVSTDTQYF. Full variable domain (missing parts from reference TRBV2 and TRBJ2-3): EPEVTQTPSHQVTQMGQEVILRCVPISNHLYFYWYRQILGQKVEFLVSFYNNEISEKSEIFDDQFSVERPDGSNFTLKIRSTKLEDSAMYFCASKGLAVSTDTQYFGPGTRLTVL.

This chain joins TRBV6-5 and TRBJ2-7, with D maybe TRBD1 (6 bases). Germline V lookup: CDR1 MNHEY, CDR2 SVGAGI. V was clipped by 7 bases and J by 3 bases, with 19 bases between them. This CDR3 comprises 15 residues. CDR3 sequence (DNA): TGTGCCAGCAAACAGGGAGCCTCCCCCCTCTACGAGCAGTACTTC. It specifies CASKQGASPLYEQYF.

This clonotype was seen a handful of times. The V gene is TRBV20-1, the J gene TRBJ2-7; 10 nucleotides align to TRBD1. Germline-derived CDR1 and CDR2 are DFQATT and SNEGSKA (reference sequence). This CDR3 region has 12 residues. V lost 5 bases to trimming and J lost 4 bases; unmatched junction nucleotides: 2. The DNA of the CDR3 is TGCAGTGCTCAGGACAGGGGGTACGAGCAGTACTTC. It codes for CSAQDRGYEQYF.

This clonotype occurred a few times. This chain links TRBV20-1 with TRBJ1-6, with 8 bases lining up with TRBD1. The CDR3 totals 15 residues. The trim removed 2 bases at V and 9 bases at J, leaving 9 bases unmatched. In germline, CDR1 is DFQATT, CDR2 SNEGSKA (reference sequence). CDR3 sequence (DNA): TGCAGTGCTAGATCCCAGGGGGCTTCTGTTTCACCCCTCCACTTT. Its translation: CSARSQGASVSPLHF.

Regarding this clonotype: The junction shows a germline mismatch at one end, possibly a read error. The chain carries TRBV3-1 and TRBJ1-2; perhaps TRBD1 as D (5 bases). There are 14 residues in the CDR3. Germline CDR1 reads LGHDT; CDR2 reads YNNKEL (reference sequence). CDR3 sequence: CASSPSDGGLGCTF. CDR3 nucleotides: TGTGCCAGCAGCCCATCAGATGGGGGACTTGGCTGCACCTTC.

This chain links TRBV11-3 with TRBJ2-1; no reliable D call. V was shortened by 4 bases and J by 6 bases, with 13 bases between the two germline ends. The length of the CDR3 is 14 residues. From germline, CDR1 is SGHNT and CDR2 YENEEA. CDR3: CASSSSGPSNEQFF. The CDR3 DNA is TGTGCCAGCAGCTCATCGGGCCCAAGCAATGAGCAGTTCTTC.

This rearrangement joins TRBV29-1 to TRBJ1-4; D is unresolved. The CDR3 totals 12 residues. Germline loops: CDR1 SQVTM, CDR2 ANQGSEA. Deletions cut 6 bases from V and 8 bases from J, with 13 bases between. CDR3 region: CSVASGREKLFF. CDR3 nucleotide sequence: TGCAGCGTCGCCTCGGGGAGGGAAAAACTGTTTTTT.

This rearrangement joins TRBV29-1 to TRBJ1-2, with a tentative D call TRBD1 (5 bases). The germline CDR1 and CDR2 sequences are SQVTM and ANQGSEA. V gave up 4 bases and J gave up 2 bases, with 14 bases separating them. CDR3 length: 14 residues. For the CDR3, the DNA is TGCAGCGTTGGCCTCTCGGGGGGAAACTATGGCTACACCTTC. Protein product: CSVGLSGGNYGYTF.

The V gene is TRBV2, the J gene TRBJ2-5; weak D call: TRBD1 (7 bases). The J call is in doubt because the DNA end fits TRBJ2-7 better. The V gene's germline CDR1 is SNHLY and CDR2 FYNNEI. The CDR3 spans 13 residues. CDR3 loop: CASSDHRGGEQYF. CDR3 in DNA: TGTGCCAGCAGTGACCACAGGGGAGGCGAGCAGTACTTC.

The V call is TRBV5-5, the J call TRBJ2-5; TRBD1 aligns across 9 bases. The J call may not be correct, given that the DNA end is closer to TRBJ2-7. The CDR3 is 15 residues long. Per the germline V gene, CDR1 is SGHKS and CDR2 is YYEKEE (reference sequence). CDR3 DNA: TGTGCCAGCAGCACTCCGGGACAGGGAAACCGCGAGCAGTACTTC. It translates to CASSTPGQGNREQYF.

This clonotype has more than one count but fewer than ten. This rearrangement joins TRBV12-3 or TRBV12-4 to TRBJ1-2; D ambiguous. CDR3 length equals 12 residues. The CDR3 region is CATRAGRYGYTF. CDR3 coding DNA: TGTGCTACCCGGGCGGGGAGGTATGGCTACACCTTC.

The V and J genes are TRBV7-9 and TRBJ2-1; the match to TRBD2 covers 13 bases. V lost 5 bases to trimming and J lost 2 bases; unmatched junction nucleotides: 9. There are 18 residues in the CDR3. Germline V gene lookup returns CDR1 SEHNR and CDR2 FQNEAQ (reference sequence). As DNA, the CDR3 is TGTGCCAGCAGCACAGAGGTTGGACTAGCGGGGGCCTACAATGAGCAGTTCTTC. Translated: CASSTEVGLAGAYNEQFF. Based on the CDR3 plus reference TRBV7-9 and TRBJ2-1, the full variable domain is DTGVSQNPRHKITKRGQNVTFRCDPISEHNRLYWYRQTLGQGPEFLTYFQNEAQLEKSRLLSDRFSAERPKGSFSTLEIQRTEQGDSAMYLCASSTEVGLAGAYNEQFFGPGTRLTVL.

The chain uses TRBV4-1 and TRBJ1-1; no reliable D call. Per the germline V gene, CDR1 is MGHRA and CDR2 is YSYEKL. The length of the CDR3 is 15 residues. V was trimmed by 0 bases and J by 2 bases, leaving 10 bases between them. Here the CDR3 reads CASSQEGLPNTEAFF. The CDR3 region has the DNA TGCGCCAGCAGCCAAGAAGGACTACCTAACACTGAAGCTTTCTTT.

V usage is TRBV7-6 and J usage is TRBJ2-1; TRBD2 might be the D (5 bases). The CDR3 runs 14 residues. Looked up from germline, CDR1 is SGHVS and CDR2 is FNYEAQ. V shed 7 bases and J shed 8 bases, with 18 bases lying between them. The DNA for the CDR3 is TGTGCCAGCACCCGCCAACTCGACGGGGATGAGCAGTTCTTC. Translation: CASTRQLDGDEQFF.